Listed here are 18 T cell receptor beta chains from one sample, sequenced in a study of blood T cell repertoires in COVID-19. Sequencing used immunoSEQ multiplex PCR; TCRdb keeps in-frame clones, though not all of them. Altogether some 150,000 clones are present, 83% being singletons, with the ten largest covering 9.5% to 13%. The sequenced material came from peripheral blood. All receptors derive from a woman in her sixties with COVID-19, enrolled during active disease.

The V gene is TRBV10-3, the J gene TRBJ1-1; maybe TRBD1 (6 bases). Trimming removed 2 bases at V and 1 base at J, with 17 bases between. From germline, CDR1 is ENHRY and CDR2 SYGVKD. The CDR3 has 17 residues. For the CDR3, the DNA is TGTGCCATCAGTGAGCCGCAGGGGATTGGGGCGAACACTGAAGCTTTCTTT. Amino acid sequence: CAISEPQGIGANTEAFF.

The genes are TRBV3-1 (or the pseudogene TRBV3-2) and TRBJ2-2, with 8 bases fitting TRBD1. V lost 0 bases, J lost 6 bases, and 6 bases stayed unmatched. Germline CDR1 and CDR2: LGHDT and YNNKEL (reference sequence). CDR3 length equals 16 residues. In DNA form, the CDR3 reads TGTGCCAGCAGCCAAGAAAATCTACAGGGGGCCGGGGAGCTGTTTTTT. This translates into CASSQENLQGAGELFF.

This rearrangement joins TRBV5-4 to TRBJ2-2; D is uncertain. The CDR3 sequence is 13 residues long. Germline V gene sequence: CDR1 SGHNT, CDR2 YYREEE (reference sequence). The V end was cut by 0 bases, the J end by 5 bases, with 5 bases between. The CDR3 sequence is CASSLGRTGELFF. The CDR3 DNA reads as TGTGCCAGCAGCTTGGGGAGAACCGGGGAGCTGTTTTTT.

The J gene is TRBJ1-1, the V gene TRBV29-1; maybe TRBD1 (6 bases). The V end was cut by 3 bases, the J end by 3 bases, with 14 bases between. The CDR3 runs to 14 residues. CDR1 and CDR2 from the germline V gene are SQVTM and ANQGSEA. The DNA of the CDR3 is TGCAGCGTTGAGGGGGGGGCTAGTGACACTGAAGCTTTCTTT. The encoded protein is CSVEGGASDTEAFF.

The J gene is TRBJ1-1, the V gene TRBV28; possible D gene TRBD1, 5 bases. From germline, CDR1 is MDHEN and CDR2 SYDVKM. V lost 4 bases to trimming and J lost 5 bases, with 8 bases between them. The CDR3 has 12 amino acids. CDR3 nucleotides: TGTGCCAGCAGTTCCAGGGTAACTGAAGCTTTCTTT. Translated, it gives CASSSRVTEAFF. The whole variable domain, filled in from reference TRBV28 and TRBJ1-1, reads DVKVTQSSRYLVKRTGEKVFLECVQDMDHENMFWYRQDPGLGLRLIYFSYDVKMKEKGDIPEGYSVSREKKERFSLILESASTNQTSMYLCASSSRVTEAFFGQGTRLTVV.

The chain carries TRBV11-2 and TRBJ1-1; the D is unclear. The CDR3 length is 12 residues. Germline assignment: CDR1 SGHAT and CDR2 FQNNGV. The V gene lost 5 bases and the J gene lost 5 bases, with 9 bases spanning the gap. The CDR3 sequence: CASSPQRTEAFF. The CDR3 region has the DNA TGTGCCAGCAGCCCCCAGCGGACTGAAGCTTTCTTT.

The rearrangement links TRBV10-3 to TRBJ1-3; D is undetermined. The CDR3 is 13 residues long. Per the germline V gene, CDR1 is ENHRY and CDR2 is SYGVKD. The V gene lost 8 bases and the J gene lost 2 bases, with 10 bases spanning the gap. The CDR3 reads CAISAGTGNTIYF. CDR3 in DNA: TGTGCCATCTCCGCGGGGACTGGAAACACCATATATTTT.

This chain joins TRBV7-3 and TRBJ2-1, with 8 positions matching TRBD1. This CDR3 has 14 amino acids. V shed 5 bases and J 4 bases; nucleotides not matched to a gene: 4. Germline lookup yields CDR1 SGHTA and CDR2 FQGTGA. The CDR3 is CASSNRQGYNEQFF. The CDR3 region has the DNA TGTGCCAGCAGCAACCGACAGGGGTACAATGAGCAGTTCTTC.

CDR3 DNA sequence: TGTGCCACCAGTAGCTACAGGGGTAGGGGTGAGCAGTTCTTC. Translation gives CATSSYRGRGEQFF. The chain uses TRBV24-1 and TRBJ2-1; 7 nucleotides agree with TRBD1. From germline, CDR1 is KGHDR and CDR2 SFDVKD. V gave up 6 bases and J gave up 9 bases; unmatched junction bases: 10. This CDR3 spans 14 amino acids.

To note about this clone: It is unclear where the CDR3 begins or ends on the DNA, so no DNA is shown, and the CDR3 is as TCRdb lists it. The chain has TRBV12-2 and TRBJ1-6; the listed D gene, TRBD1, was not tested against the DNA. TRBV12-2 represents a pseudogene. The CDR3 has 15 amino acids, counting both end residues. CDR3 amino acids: CASRLVAQGASPLHF.

The CDR3 is CASSPEDGTGMLFF. In DNA form, the CDR3 reads TGTGCCAGCAGCCCTGAAGACGGGACAGGGATGTTGTTTTTT. The V and J genes are TRBV5-6 and TRBJ2-2; 9 positions agree with TRBD1. V was pared by 4 bases and J by 15 bases, with 13 bases of the junction left unmatched. Germline CDR1 reads SGHDT; CDR2 reads YYEEEE. The CDR3 is 14 amino acids.

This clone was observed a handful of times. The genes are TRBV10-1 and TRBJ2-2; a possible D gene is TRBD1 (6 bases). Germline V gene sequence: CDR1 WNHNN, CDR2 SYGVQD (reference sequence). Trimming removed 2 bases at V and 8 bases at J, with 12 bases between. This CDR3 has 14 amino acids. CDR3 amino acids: CASSEGRGLGELFF. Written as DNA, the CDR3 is TGCGCCAGCAGTGAGGGCAGGGGCTTAGGGGAGCTGTTTTTT.

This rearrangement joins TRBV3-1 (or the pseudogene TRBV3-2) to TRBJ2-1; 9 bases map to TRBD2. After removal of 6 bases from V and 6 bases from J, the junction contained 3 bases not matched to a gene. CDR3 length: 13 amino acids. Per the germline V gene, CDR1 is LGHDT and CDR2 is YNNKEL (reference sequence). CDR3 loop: CASRRAGGNEQFF. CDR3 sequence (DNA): TGTGCCAGCAGACGAGCGGGAGGCAATGAGCAGTTCTTC.

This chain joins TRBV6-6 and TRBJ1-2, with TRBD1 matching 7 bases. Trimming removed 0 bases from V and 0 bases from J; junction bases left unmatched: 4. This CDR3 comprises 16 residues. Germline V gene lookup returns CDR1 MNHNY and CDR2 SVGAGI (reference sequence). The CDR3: CASSYSGQDPNYGYTF. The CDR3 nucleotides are TGTGCCAGCAGTTACTCAGGACAGGACCCTAACTATGGCTACACCTTC.

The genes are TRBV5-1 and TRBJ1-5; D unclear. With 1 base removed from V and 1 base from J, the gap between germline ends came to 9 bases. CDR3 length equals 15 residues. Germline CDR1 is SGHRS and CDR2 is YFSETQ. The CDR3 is CASSLQPGSNQPQHF. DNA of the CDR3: TGCGCCAGCAGCTTGCAGCCGGGGAGCAATCAGCCCCAGCATTTT.

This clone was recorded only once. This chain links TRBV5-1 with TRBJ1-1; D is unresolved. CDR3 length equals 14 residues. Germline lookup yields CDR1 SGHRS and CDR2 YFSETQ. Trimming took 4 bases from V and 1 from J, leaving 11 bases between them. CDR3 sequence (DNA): TGCGCCAGCAGCCAGTGGGGAGGGAACACTGAAGCTTTCTTT. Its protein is CASSQWGGNTEAFF.

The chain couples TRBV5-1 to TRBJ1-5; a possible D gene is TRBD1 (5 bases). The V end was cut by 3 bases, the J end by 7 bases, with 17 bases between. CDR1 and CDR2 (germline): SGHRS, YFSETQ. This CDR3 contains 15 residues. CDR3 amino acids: CASSWTSGEGQPQHF. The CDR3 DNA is TGCGCCAGCAGCTGGACCTCGGGGGAAGGGCAGCCCCAGCATTTT. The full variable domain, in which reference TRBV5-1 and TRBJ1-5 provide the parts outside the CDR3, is KAGVTQTPRYLIKTRGQQVTLSCSPISGHRSVSWYQQTPGQGLQFLFEYFSETQRNKGNFPGRFSGRQFSNSRSEMNVSTLELGDSALYLCASSWTSGEGQPQHFGDGTRLSIL.

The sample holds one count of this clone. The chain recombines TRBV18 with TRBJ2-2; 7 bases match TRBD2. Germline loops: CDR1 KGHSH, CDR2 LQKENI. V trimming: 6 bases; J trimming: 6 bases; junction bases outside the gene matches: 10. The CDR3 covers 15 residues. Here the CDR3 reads CASSQGLVGAGELFF. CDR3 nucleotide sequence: TGTGCCAGCTCTCAAGGACTAGTCGGCGCCGGGGAGCTGTTTTTT.